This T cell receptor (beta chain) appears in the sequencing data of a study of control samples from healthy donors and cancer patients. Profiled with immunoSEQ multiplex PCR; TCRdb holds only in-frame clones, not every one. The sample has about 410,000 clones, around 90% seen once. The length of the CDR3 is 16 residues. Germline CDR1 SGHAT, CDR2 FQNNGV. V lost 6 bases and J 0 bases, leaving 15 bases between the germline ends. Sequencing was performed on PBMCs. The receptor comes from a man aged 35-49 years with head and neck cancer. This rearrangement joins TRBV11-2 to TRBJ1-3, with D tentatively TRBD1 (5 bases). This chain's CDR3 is CASSPIGGTSGNTIYF. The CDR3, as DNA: TGTGCCAGCAGTCCTATCGGGGGGACCTCTGGAAACACCATATATTTT. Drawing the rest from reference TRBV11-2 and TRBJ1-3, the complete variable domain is EAGVAQSPRYKIIEKRQSVAFWCNPISGHATLYWYQQILGQGPKLLIQFQNNGVVDDSQLPKDRFSAERLKGVDSTLKIQPAKLEDSAVYLCASSPIGGTSGNTIYFGEGSWLTVV.